The present T cell receptor (beta chain) was sequenced within a study of T cell changes during pregnancy in multiple sclerosis. The CDR3 runs to 17 residues. The V gene lost 0 bases and the J gene lost 0 bases, with 13 bases spanning the gap. In germline, CDR1 is SGHRS, CDR2 YFSETQ. TCRdb's copy holds only in-frame clones and misses some; the assay was immunoSEQ multiplex PCR. The sample consists of around 100,000 clones, 92% of them appearing once. Sample: peripheral blood, taken after pregnancy. The clonotype was recovered from a female donor with multiple sclerosis, enrolled in a pregnancy study. The chain uses TRBV5-1 and TRBJ2-1, with D perhaps TRBD2 (5 bases). CDR3 residues: CASSLAWRASSYNEQFF. Written as DNA, the CDR3 is TGCGCCAGCAGCTTGGCCTGGCGGGCGAGCTCCTACAATGAGCAGTTCTTC.